Presented here are 7 T cell receptor beta chains from one specimen sequenced in a study of CD8+ T cells in alopecia areata. Extraction of RNA preceded its reverse transcription into cDNA, which served as the sequencing template. Clones were sequenced by immunoSEQ multiplex PCR, and TCRdb holds only the in-frame ones, with some missing. The repertoire holds 130,000 to 150,000 clones, with 62% as singletons. Sequencing input: CD8+ T cells sorted from blood. These receptor sequences come from a human donor in good health.

This clone was seen only a few times. The chain combines TRBV29-1 with TRBJ1-1, with D tentatively TRBD1 (5 bases). The CDR3 runs to 13 residues. Germline CDR1 is SQVTM and CDR2 is ANQGSEA. V dropped 4 bases and J dropped 5 bases, with 14 bases sitting between them. CDR3 bases: TGCAGCGTTGCAGGGTTGGGGGAAACTGAAGCTTTCTTT. It specifies CSVAGLGETEAFF.

This chain joins TRBV11-2 and TRBJ2-3, with TRBD2 matching over 10 bases. Per germline, CDR1 SGHAT and CDR2 FQNNGV. This CDR3 region has 15 residues. With V trimmed by 3 bases and J by 6 bases, 6 bases remained unmatched. The CDR3 reads CASSFLAGVGDTQYF. DNA of the CDR3: TGTGCCAGCAGCTTTCTAGCGGGAGTGGGTGATACGCAGTATTTT.

The rearrangement links TRBV28 to TRBJ2-7, with D perhaps matching TRBD1 (6 bases). V was clipped by 11 bases and J by 2 bases, with 10 bases between them. The CDR3 covers 11 residues. Germline V gene data show CDR1 as MDHEN and CDR2 as SYDVKM. The CDR3 spells CAGGETYEQYF. The CDR3 DNA reads TGTGCCGGGGGCGAAACCTACGAGCAGTACTTC.

V usage is TRBV5-4 and J usage is TRBJ2-2; 8 bases are shared with TRBD1. This CDR3 has 16 amino acids. The germline CDR1 and CDR2 sequences are SGHNT and YYREEE (reference sequence). V trimming: 4 bases; J trimming: 1 base; junction bases outside the gene matches: 6. The chain's CDR3 is CASSPHTGGNTGELFF. The CDR3, as DNA: TGTGCCAGCAGCCCCCACACAGGGGGGAACACCGGGGAGCTGTTTTTT.

The rearrangement joins TRBV2 to TRBJ2-3, with a tentative D call TRBD1 (5 bases). CDR1 SNHLY and CDR2 FYNNEI come from the germline V gene. The CDR3 loop spans 13 amino acids. V shed 7 bases and J shed 2 bases, with 10 bases lying between them. CDR3 in DNA: TGTGCCAGCAAACAGGAGATCACAGATACGCAGTATTTT. Residues: CASKQEITDTQYF.

This clone was detected only a few times. The chain joins TRBV7-9 to TRBJ2-2; D ambiguous. The CDR3 sequence is 16 residues long. The germline CDR1 and CDR2 sequences are SEHNR and FQNEAQ (reference sequence). Trimming pared 11 bases from V and 1 base from J, leaving 20 bases between. CDR3 in amino acids: CAGEDSLLLNTGELFF. DNA for the CDR3: TGTGCCGGAGAAGACTCTCTGCTATTGAACACCGGGGAGCTGTTTTTT.

CDR3 bases: TGTGCCAGCAGCACTCAACAGGGTTCGCCTGAAGCTTTCTTT. Amino acid sequence: CASSTQQGSPEAFF. This chain connects TRBV9 to TRBJ1-1; the D gene is possibly TRBD1 (6 bases). The CDR3 sequence is 14 residues long. V was cut by 4 bases and J by 6 bases, with 16 bases left in between. Germline V gives CDR1 SGDLS, CDR2 YYNGEE.